This T cell receptor beta chain derives from a study of cytomegalovirus exposure and HLA in healthy donors. V gave up 6 bases and J gave up 4 bases; unmatched junction bases: 3. Per the germline V gene, CDR1 is SNHLY and CDR2 is FYNNEI. This CDR3 region has 14 residues. Points from the study as a whole: Segments of the TCR beta V type were, in most cases, productive about 87% or about 30% of the time in an earlier analysis.

PCR amplification relied on 60 Vbeta primers (plus 13 Jbeta primers). TCRdb's copy holds only in-frame clones and misses some; the assay was immunoSEQ multiplex PCR. This sample has approximately 76,000 clones; 70% to 80% occur once, and the top ten carry about 2.5%. To note about this clone: No antigen is known for it.

The sequenced sample was PBMCs. The source of this sequence is a man in his thirties or forties in good health and CMV-seronegative. The rearrangement uses TRBV2 and TRBJ2-2; 9 nucleotides agree with TRBD1. The CDR3 sequence: CASRPTGGTGELFF. The DNA for the CDR3 is TGTGCCAGCAGACCGACAGGGGGCACCGGGGAGCTGTTTTTT.